Included here is one T cell receptor (beta chain) sequence, with context. Its antigen is undetermined. The CDR3 spans 17 residues. Germline V gives CDR1 MDHEN, CDR2 SYDVKM. V was clipped by 3 bases and J by 1 base, with 13 bases between them. A deep-level run was used for the assay. TCRdb's copy holds only in-frame clones and misses some; the assay was immunoSEQ multiplex PCR. Of hundreds of thousands of clones in the sample, around two thirds were seen once. The data belong to a study of shared clonotypes between healthy human individuals. Study results and limitations: Limited genetic and exposure-history diversity came from having few donors.

The specimen was memory CD4+ T cells sorted from blood. As to subset: CD45RA-negative fraction. V gene TRBV28 combines with J gene TRBJ2-6; tentative D call: TRBD1 (6 bases). The origin of this receptor is a woman aged 25 to 39 in good health. The CDR3 region is CASSFWQGLSGANVLTF. For the CDR3, the DNA is TGTGCCAGCAGTTTCTGGCAGGGGCTATCTGGGGCCAACGTCCTGACTTTC.